This TCR beta chain appears in the sequencing data of a study of Graves' ophthalmopathy and Graves' hyperthyroidism. Study-wide context: Upon initial diagnosis and before any treatment, peripheral blood was collected.

On this clonotype: No antigen is known for it.

Investigators amplified TCR beta CDR3 regions from RNA transcripts. First-round RT-PCR used HTBI primers; second-round multiplex PCR followed. TCRdb used MiXCR to reprocess the multiplex PCR reads, holding one entry per CDR3 protein. The sample consists of about 220,000 distinct CDR3 sequences, roughly 21% of them appearing once. Patients were diagnosed from clinical symptoms, serum thyroxine, TRAb, thyroid ultrasound and orbital computed tomography. V shed 4 bases and J shed 2 bases, with 12 bases lying between them. This CDR3 comprises 14 residues. Germline V lookup: CDR1 SGHRS, CDR2 YFSETQ. The study's findings and limits: Detection in blood was also observed for most expanded thyroid clonotypes above 0.001 frequency.

The chain uses TRBV5-1 and TRBJ1-2, with D possibly being TRBD1 (6 bases). Sequencing was performed on peripheral blood. This receptor was taken from a woman between 50 and 59 years old with Graves' ophthalmopathy. Here the CDR3 reads CASSEGGTNYGYTF. The CDR3 DNA sequence: TGCGCCAGCAGCGAGGGGGGAACCAACTATGGCTACACCTTC.